This T cell receptor beta chain was found in a study of monozygotic twins with inflammatory bowel disease. Points from the study as a whole: In patient repertoires, differing immunosuppressive treatments may have added some variability. IBD patients displayed reduced TCRbeta diversity (inverse Simpson) when set against healthy co-twins.

The CDR3 runs 17 residues. The germline CDR1 and CDR2 sequences are SGHRS and YFSETQ. Total RNA was isolated from whole blood without T cell sorting. From roughly 4,000 ng of total RNA, each TCR library was prepared. TCRdb reprocessed the 5' RACE reads and reports one entry per CDR3 protein, with no DNA. Seen in this sample are approximately 200,000 distinct CDR3 sequences; the ten most common clones hold 7.5% to 8%. Concerning this clonotype itself: Its specificity is unknown.

Material: blood. This sequence originates from a human donor with ulcerative colitis or Crohn's disease, or a healthy co-twin of an affected twin (not recorded which). The gene calls are TRBV5-1 and TRBJ2-7; the D gene TCRdb calls, TRBD1, cannot be checked with no DNA. The chain's CDR3 is CASSLGLTGALSYEQYF. Full variable domain (missing parts from reference TRBV5-1 and TRBJ2-7): KAGVTQTPRYLIKTRGQQVTLSCSPISGHRSVSWYQQTPGQGLQFLFEYFSETQRNKGNFPGRFSGRQFSNSRSEMNVSTLELGDSALYLCASSLGLTGALSYEQYFGPGTRLTVT.